Reported below is one T cell receptor (beta chain). Its target is unknown. This CDR3 contains 15 residues. Trimming removed 4 bases from V and 2 bases from J, with 16 bases in between. Germline values: CDR1 SQVTM, CDR2 ANQGSEA. Assay: immunoSEQ multiplex PCR; the TCRdb copy retains only in-frame clones and omits some. This table holds about 330,000 clones, about 61% found once. This sample is part of a study of cytotoxic CD8 clonotypes in ibrutinib-treated CLL. About the study: Investigators reported about 25 partial and 2 complete responses; after median roughly 70 months, roughly 14 patients remained remitted and 12 progressed.

Findings and caveats of the study: Clonotypes that were public were uncommon, and they contracted or stayed stable on treatment.

The source was PBMCs, collected after 36 months of ibrutinib treatment. This sequence joins TRBV29-1 and TRBJ2-3; D may be TRBD1 (5 bases). The TCR was taken from a human donor with chronic lymphocytic leukemia. CDR3 bases: TGCAGCGTTGGGGGCACCGTCCGGAACACAGATACGCAGTATTTT. Amino acids: CSVGGTVRNTDTQYF.